These 5 T cell receptor beta chains share one sample of origin, sequenced in a study of blood T cell repertoires in COVID-19. TCRdb keeps only in-frame clones here, not all; method: immunoSEQ multiplex PCR. The sample lists approximately 150,000 clones; around 76% were seen once. The sequenced material came from peripheral blood. Source of these receptors: a woman between 70 and 85 years old with acute or convalescent COVID-19.

The chain links TRBV19 to TRBJ1-5, with 10 nucleotides matching TRBD1. CDR3 size: 14 residues. The germline V gene encodes CDR1 LNHDA and CDR2 SQIVND (reference sequence). Trimming cost V 4 bases and J 7 bases; bases outside gene matches: 4. CDR3 in amino acids: CASSTTGGLQPQHF. Here the CDR3 DNA reads TGTGCCAGTAGTACGACAGGGGGCTTACAGCCCCAGCATTTT.

The chain joins TRBV9 to TRBJ2-5, with D tentatively TRBD1 (5 bases). The V and J ends lost 4 bases and 6 bases respectively, with 19 bases between them. The CDR3 covers 15 residues. CDR1 is SGDLS, CDR2 YYNGEE, per germline. The CDR3 loop is CASSPPAVGAKTQYF. CDR3 nucleotides: TGTGCCAGCAGCCCTCCCGCGGTTGGGGCGAAGACCCAGTACTTC. The complete variable domain, with remaining parts taken from reference TRBV9 and TRBJ2-5, reads DSGVTQTPKHLITATGQRVTLRCSPRSGDLSVYWYQQSLDQGLQFLIQYYNGEERAKGNILERFSAQQFPDLHSELNLSSLELGDSALYFCASSPPAVGAKTQYFGPGTRLLVL.

The J gene is TRBJ1-1, the V gene TRBV5-5; D possibly corresponds to TRBD1 (5 bases). The germline V gene has CDR1 SGHKS and CDR2 YYEKEE (reference sequence). The CDR3 extends over 14 amino acids. Trimming removed 2 bases from V and 1 base from J, with 9 bases in between. DNA of the CDR3: TGTGCCAGCAGCTTAGGGGCCTCGAACACTGAAGCTTTCTTT. As protein: CASSLGASNTEAFF.

The chain combines TRBV7-2 with TRBJ2-2, with D tentatively TRBD2 (6 bases). The CDR3 covers 15 residues. The V gene's germline CDR1 is SGHTA and CDR2 FQGNSA. Trimming took off 6 bases at V and 4 bases at J, with 15 bases between the two ends. In nucleotides, the CDR3 is TGTGCCAGCAGGCGGGGCGGGGTCCCCACCGGGGAGCTGTTTTTT. Encoded protein: CASRRGGVPTGELFF.

The genes are TRBV6-6 and TRBJ1-5; 7 bases are shared with TRBD1. Trimming took 2 bases from V and 7 from J; bases not matched to a gene: 8. This CDR3 has 15 residues. From germline, CDR1 is MNHNY and CDR2 SVGAGI (reference sequence). CDR3: CASSYQQGPQQPQHF. The CDR3 bases are TGTGCCAGCAGTTACCAACAGGGGCCACAGCAGCCCCAGCATTTT.